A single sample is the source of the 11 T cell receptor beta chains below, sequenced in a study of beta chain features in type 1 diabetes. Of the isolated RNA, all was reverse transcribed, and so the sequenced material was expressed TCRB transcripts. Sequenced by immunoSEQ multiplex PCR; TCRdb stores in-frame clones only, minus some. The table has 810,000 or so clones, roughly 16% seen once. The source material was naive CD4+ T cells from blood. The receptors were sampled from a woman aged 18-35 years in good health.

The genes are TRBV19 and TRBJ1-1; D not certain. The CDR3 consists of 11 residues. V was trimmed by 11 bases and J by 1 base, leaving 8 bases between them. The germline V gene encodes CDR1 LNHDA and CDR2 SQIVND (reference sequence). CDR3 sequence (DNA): TGTGCCGTTAGACAGAACACTGAAGCTTTCTTT. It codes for CAVRQNTEAFF. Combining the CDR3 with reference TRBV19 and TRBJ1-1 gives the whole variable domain DGGITQSPKYLFRKEGQNVTLSCEQNLNHDAMYWYRQDPGQGLRLIYYSQIVNDFQKGDIAEGYSVSREKKESFPLTVTSAQKNPTAFYLCAVRQNTEAFFGQGTRLTVV.

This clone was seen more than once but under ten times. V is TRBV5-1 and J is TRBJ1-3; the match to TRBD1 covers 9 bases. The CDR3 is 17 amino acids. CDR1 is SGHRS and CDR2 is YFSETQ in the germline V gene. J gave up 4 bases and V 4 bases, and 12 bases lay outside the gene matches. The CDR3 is CASSVYPGQGVGNTIYF. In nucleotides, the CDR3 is TGCGCCAGCAGCGTGTATCCGGGACAGGGTGTCGGAAACACCATATATTTT.

CDR3 sequence reads: CASRVNMGAGYEQYF. Here the CDR3 DNA reads TGTGCCAGCAGAGTTAACATGGGCGCGGGCTACGAGCAGTACTTC. This rearrangement joins TRBV2 to TRBJ2-7; possible D gene TRBD2, 5 bases. The CDR3 totals 15 residues. The V end was cut by 6 bases, the J end by 3 bases, with 18 bases between. Per germline, CDR1 SNHLY and CDR2 FYNNEI. Looking up the rest from reference TRBV2 and TRBJ2-7 gives the full variable domain: EPEVTQTPSHQVTQMGQEVILRCVPISNHLYFYWYRQILGQKVEFLVSFYNNEISEKSEIFDDQFSVERPDGSNFTLKIRSTKLEDSAMYFCASRVNMGAGYEQYFGPGTRLTVT.

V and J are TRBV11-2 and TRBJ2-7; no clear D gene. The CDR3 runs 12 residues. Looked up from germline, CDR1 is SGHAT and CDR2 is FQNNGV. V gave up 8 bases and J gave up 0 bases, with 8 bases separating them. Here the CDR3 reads CASSSASYEQYF. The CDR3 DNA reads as TGTGCCAGCTCGTCAGCCTCCTACGAGCAGTACTTC.

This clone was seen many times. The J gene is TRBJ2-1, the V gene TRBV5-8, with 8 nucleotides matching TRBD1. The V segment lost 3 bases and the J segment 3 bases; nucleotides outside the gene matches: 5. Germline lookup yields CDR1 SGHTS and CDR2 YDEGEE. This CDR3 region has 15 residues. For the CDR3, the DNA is TGTGCCAGCAGCTCCGGACAGGGCCTCTACAATGAGCAGTTCTTC. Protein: CASSSGQGLYNEQFF.

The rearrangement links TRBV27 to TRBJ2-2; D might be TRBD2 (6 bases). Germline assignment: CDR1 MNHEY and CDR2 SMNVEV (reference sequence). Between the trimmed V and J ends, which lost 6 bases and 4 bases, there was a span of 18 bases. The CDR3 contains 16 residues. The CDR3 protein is CASSGRLVTGTGELFF. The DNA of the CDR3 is TGTGCCAGCAGCGGGAGACTGGTGACCGGCACCGGGGAGCTGTTTTTT.

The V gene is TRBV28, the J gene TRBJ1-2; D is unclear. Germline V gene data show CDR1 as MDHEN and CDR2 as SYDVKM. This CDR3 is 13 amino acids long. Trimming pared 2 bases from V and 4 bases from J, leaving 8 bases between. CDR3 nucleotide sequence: TGTGCCAGCAGTTTACCGGAGACCTATGGCTACACCTTC. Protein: CASSLPETYGYTF.

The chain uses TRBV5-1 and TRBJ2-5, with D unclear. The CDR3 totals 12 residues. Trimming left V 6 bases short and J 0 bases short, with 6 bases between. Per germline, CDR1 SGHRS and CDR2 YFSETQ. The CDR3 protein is CASTANQETQYF. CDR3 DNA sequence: TGCGCCAGCACAGCCAACCAAGAGACCCAGTACTTC.

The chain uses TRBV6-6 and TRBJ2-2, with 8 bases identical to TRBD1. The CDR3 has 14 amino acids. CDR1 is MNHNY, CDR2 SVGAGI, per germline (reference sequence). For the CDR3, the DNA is TGTGTCCGACAGGGGATGACGAACACCGGGGAGCTGTTTTTT. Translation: CVRQGMTNTGELFF.

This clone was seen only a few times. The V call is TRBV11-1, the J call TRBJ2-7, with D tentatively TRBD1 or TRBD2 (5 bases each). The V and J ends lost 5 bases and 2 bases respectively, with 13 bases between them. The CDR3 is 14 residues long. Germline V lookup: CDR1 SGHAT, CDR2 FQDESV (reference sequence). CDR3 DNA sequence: TGTGCCAGCAGCCGGACGGGACCAACCTACGAGCAGTACTTC. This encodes CASSRTGPTYEQYF.

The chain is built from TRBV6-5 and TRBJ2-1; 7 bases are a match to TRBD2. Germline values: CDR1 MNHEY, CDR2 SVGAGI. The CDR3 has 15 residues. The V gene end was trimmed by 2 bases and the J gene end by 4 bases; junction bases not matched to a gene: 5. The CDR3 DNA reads TGTGCCAGCAGTTACGCGGGAGCAAGGTACAATGAGCAGTTCTTC. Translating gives CASSYAGARYNEQFF.